These 27 T cell receptor beta chains were all obtained from the same sample, sequenced in a study of vaccination effects on CD4 cells after COVID-19. Peptide-pool stimulation followed by sequencing identified expanded antigen-specific CD4+ clonotypes in the ViraFEST assay. After around ten days in culture, the CD4+ T cells were isolated. Each participant was given two doses of one vaccine (BNT162b2 or mRNA-1273). This table comes from immunoSEQ multiplex PCR, and its TCRdb copy is limited to in-frame clones, with some not included. The data contain approximately 25,000 clones, about 79% of them singletons. These receptors lack a known antigen. The sample was CD4+ T cells from PBMCs cultured with SARS-CoV-2 spike peptides, taken after COVID-19 vaccination. These receptors were taken from a human donor who received a COVID-19 vaccine. Some clones in this sample may be carry-over from other donors' samples.

This clone has a handful of counts. V is TRBV6-9 and J is TRBJ2-7, with 9 bases that match TRBD1. This CDR3 is 15 amino acids long. Germline loops: CDR1 MNHGY, CDR2 SVAAGI. V was pared by 6 bases and J by 4 bases, with 10 bases of the junction left unmatched. The CDR3 is CASSLGTGKRYEQYV. In nucleotides, the CDR3 is TGTGCCAGCAGCCTTGGGACAGGGAAAAGGTACGAGCAGTACGTC.

The V call is TRBV7-8, the J call TRBJ2-2; the match to TRBD2 covers 12 bases. J was trimmed by 4 bases and V by 0 bases; bases with no gene match: 9. The CDR3 is made up of 19 amino acids. Germline CDR1 SGHVS, CDR2 FQNEAQ. CDR3: CASSLALPSGGAGTGELFF. The CDR3 DNA follows: TGTGCCAGCAGCTTAGCTTTGCCTAGCGGGGGGGCGGGCACCGGGGAGCTGTTTTTT.

The genes are TRBV7-2 and TRBJ1-1; no clear D. This CDR3 has 12 residues. Trimming pared 3 bases from V and 7 bases from J, leaving 9 bases between. CDR1 is SGHTA and CDR2 is FQGNSA in the germline V gene. The CDR3 region is CASSFPWDEAFF. The CDR3 DNA reads TGTGCCAGCAGCTTTCCTTGGGATGAAGCTTTCTTT.

J is TRBJ2-1 and V is TRBV4-1; D is possibly TRBD1 (6 bases). The CDR3 length is 14 residues. The V gene's germline CDR1 is MGHRA and CDR2 YSYEKL. V was clipped by 5 bases and J by 4 bases, with 12 bases between them. The CDR3 here is CASSVKQGYNEQFF. For the CDR3, the DNA is TGCGCCAGCAGCGTAAAACAGGGTTACAATGAGCAGTTCTTC.

V is TRBV19 and J is TRBJ2-5, with D perhaps matching TRBD1 (6 bases). The CDR3 length is 14 residues. The germline V gene encodes CDR1 LNHDA and CDR2 SQIVND (reference sequence). The germline V and J ends were trimmed by 3 bases and 3 bases, with 11 bases remaining between them. In nucleotides, the CDR3 is TGTGCCAGTAGTATCCACGGACAGAAAGAGACCCAGTACTTC. Residues: CASSIHGQKETQYF.

The V and J genes are TRBV5-1 and TRBJ2-5; TRBD2 aligns across 16 bases. The CDR3 consists of 18 residues. Looked up from germline, CDR1 is SGHRS and CDR2 is YFSETQ. The ends lost 7 bases at V and 2 bases at J; junction bases unmatched: 11. The CDR3: CASRSGLAGGPRQETQYF. CDR3 coding DNA: TGCGCCAGCCGCTCGGGACTAGCGGGGGGGCCCCGTCAAGAGACCCAGTACTTC.

V gene TRBV5-4 combines with J gene TRBJ2-1; the D gene is possibly TRBD2 (6 bases). The CDR3 has 16 residues. V lost 2 bases and J lost 8, with 20 bases in between. Germline CDR1 SGHNT, CDR2 YYREEE (reference sequence). CDR3 protein: CASSLDLGTRSDEQFF. The DNA of the CDR3 is TGTGCCAGCAGCTTAGACCTCGGGACTCGCTCAGATGAGCAGTTCTTC.

CDR3 sequence reads: CASPVLGRHGNKHTEAFF. The DNA for the CDR3 is TGTGCCAGCCCTGTTCTTGGCCGTCACGGAAACAAGCACACTGAAGCTTTCTTT. The V gene is TRBV5-8, the J gene TRBJ1-1; D ambiguous. This CDR3 has 18 residues. Germline V CDR1 and CDR2: SGHTS, YDEGEE. Trimming pared 7 bases from V and 3 bases from J, leaving 28 bases between.

This chain links TRBV4-1 with TRBJ2-3; 8 bases are shared with TRBD1. V lost 3 bases to trimming and J lost 4 bases; unmatched junction nucleotides: 12. The CDR3 length is 17 residues. Germline V gene lookup returns CDR1 MGHRA and CDR2 YSYEKL. The CDR3 is CASSHLDRGWSADTQYF. CDR3 sequence (DNA): TGCGCCAGCAGCCACCTAGACAGGGGCTGGAGTGCAGATACGCAGTATTTT.

The chain uses TRBV5-4 and TRBJ1-4; no definite D call. There are 14 residues in the CDR3. Looked up from germline, CDR1 is SGHNT and CDR2 is YYREEE (reference sequence). Between the trimmed V and J ends, which lost 2 bases and 7 bases, there was a span of 12 bases. CDR3 coding DNA: TGTGCCAGCAGCTTATCCGCCGGTTCTGAAAAACTGTTTTTT. This sequence encodes CASSLSAGSEKLFF.

V gene TRBV19 combines with J gene TRBJ2-2; 7 nucleotides align to TRBD1. This CDR3 comprises 15 residues. V shed 3 bases and J 2 bases; nucleotides not matched to a gene: 3. CDR1 and CDR2 (germline): LNHDA, SQIVND (reference sequence). The CDR3 DNA sequence: TGTGCCAGTAGTATGGGGACAGTTAACACCGGGGAGCTGTTTTTT. Translated, it gives CASSMGTVNTGELFF.

This clone is deemed medium-sized. The chain combines TRBV6-5 with TRBJ2-7; TRBD1 is a possible D gene (5 bases). Trimming removed 6 bases at V and 8 bases at J, with 14 bases between. Germline V gives CDR1 MNHEY, CDR2 SVGAGI. The CDR3 has 12 amino acids. DNA of the CDR3: TGTGCCAGCAGCCCCGACAGTGTCAAGCAGTACGTC. Amino acids: CASSPDSVKQYV.

The genes are TRBV19 and TRBJ1-2; 9 positions match TRBD1. The germline V gene has CDR1 LNHDA and CDR2 SQIVND (reference sequence). The ends lost 5 bases at V and 8 bases at J; junction bases unmatched: 12. The CDR3 contains 15 residues. DNA for the CDR3: TGTGCCAGTAGTCCCGAGGGACAGGGAAGGAACGGCTACACCTTC. It translates to CASSPEGQGRNGYTF.

The V gene is TRBV5-1, the J gene TRBJ1-5; D is unclear. The CDR3 has 13 residues. Germline values: CDR1 SGHRS, CDR2 YFSETQ. The V end was cut by 2 bases, the J end by 0 bases, with 3 bases between. DNA for the CDR3: TGCGCCAGCAGCTTCGGTAGCAATCAGCCCCAGCATTTT. As protein: CASSFGSNQPQHF.

This clone showed up just a few times. This chain links TRBV2 with TRBJ1-5; 7 nucleotides line up with TRBD1. Germline CDR1 SNHLY, CDR2 FYNNEI. V shed 8 bases and J 6 bases; nucleotides not matched to a gene: 7. The CDR3 has 13 residues. The CDR3 DNA follows: TGTGCCAGCCAGGGGGAGGGTTTTCAGCCCCAGCATTTT. It specifies CASQGEGFQPQHF.

This clone has a handful of counts. This CDR3 reads CASSSSTGLANYGYTF. The CDR3 nucleotides are TGCGCCAGCAGCTCCTCTACAGGCCTAGCTAACTATGGCTACACCTTC. J is TRBJ1-2 and V is TRBV5-1, with D perhaps matching TRBD1 (5 bases). With 3 bases removed from V and 0 bases from J, the gap between germline ends came to 15 bases. CDR3 length equals 16 residues. The V gene's germline CDR1 is SGHRS and CDR2 YFSETQ.

The V call is TRBV5-6, the J call TRBJ1-2; TRBD1 agrees at 11 bases. In germline, CDR1 is SGHDT, CDR2 YYEEEE. The CDR3 contains 17 residues. With V trimmed by 2 bases and J by 0 bases, 6 bases remained unmatched. In DNA, the CDR3 is TGTGCCAGCAGCTTATTGGACAGGGGGCTGGCTAACTATGGCTACACCTTC. Translating gives CASSLLDRGLANYGYTF.

The V call is TRBV24-1, the J call TRBJ2-3, with D unclear. This CDR3 has 15 residues. Germline CDR1 KGHDR, CDR2 SFDVKD. The germline V and J ends were trimmed by 0 bases and 1 base, with 7 bases remaining between them. CDR3 DNA sequence: TGTGCCACCAGTGATTTGGGCCGGGGCACAGATACGCAGTATTTT. This encodes CATSDLGRGTDTQYF.

The rearrangement uses TRBV11-2 and TRBJ1-6; tentative D call: TRBD1 (5 bases). Germline CDR1 reads SGHAT; CDR2 reads FQNNGV. CDR3 size: 15 residues. V lost 2 bases and J lost 4, with 9 bases in between. The CDR3 DNA reads as TGTGCCAGCAGCTTAACAGGCTTATATAATTCACCCCTCCACTTT. This encodes CASSLTGLYNSPLHF.

The chain joins TRBV6-6 to TRBJ2-5; D might be TRBD1 or TRBD2, each matching 5 bases. This CDR3 is 13 amino acids long. The germline gives CDR1 MNHNY, CDR2 SVGAGI (reference sequence). The germline V and J ends were trimmed by 2 bases and 4 bases, with 8 bases remaining between them. The CDR3 nucleotides read TGTGCCAGCAGTTACGGGGGACCAGAGACCCAGTACTTC. Translating it yields CASSYGGPETQYF.

The chain is built from TRBV24-1 and TRBJ1-2; no clear D gene. CDR1 and CDR2 from the germline V gene are KGHDR and SFDVKD. Trimming stripped 7 bases from V and 2 bases from J, with 13 bases between. This CDR3 is 14 amino acids long. DNA of the CDR3: TGTGCCACCAGCCCCTCCGGGCAGAACTATGGCTACACCTTC. Residues: CATSPSGQNYGYTF.

V and J are TRBV28 and TRBJ2-2; a possible D gene is TRBD1 (6 bases). CDR3 length: 16 amino acids. From germline, CDR1 is MDHEN and CDR2 SYDVKM. V lost 6 bases, J lost 4 bases, and 18 bases lay in between. Written as DNA, the CDR3 is TGTGCCAGCAGGGCCGTGGGGGCGCGAGGCACCGGGGAGCTGTTTTTT. This encodes CASRAVGARGTGELFF. Supplemented by reference TRBV28 and TRBJ2-2, the full variable domain reads DVKVTQSSRYLVKRTGEKVFLECVQDMDHENMFWYRQDPGLGLRLIYFSYDVKMKEKGDIPEGYSVSREKKERFSLILESASTNQTSMYLCASRAVGARGTGELFFGEGSRLTVL.

The chain combines TRBV4-3 with TRBJ2-5; 7 bases agree with TRBD2. There are 17 residues in the CDR3. Looked up from germline, CDR1 is LGHNA and CDR2 is YSLEER. V was pared by 4 bases and J by 5 bases, with 16 bases of the junction left unmatched. CDR3 amino acids: CASSLSPGTGAGETQYF. The CDR3 DNA is TGCGCCAGCAGCCTCAGCCCAGGAACAGGAGCGGGGGAGACCCAGTACTTC.

The V gene is TRBV18, the J gene TRBJ1-6; 7 bases align to TRBD1. There are 14 residues in the CDR3. Germline CDR1 KGHSH, CDR2 LQKENI. V dropped 4 bases and J dropped 10; count of bases not matched to a gene: 7. The CDR3 sequence is CASSRDREKSPLHF. CDR3 DNA: TGTGCCAGCTCACGTGACAGGGAAAAATCACCCCTCCACTTT.

The chain uses TRBV6-5 and TRBJ1-2; TRBD1 aligns across 8 bases. There are 14 residues in the CDR3. The ends lost 5 bases at V and 4 bases at J; junction bases unmatched: 6. Germline CDR1 reads MNHEY; CDR2 reads SVGAGI. For the CDR3, the DNA is TGTGCCAGCAGTAAAAACAGGGGGGCCTATGGCTACACCTTC. Translating it yields CASSKNRGAYGYTF.

J is TRBJ1-5 and V is TRBV7-8; TRBD1 matches at 9 bases. The CDR3 is made up of 17 amino acids. Germline CDR1 and CDR2: SGHVS and FQNEAQ. With 1 base clipped from V and 5 bases from J, the junction kept 9 bases outside the gene matches. The CDR3 reads CASSLGIGTGPYQPQHF. CDR3 nucleotide sequence: TGTGCCAGCAGCTTAGGAATCGGGACAGGGCCATATCAGCCCCAGCATTTT.

The rearrangement joins TRBV7-3 to TRBJ2-3; 10 positions agree with TRBD1. The CDR3 covers 15 residues. J gave up 4 bases and V 5 bases, and 6 bases lay outside the gene matches. Looked up from germline, CDR1 is SGHTA and CDR2 is FQGTGA. The CDR3 protein is CASSQPGTGADTQYF. In nucleotides, the CDR3 is TGTGCCAGCAGCCAACCCGGGACAGGGGCAGATACGCAGTATTTT.